These 14 T cell receptor beta chains originate from one sample sequenced in a study of blood T cell repertoires in COVID-19. The method was immunoSEQ multiplex PCR; TCRdb's version includes in-frame clones alone and lacks a portion of them. The data show 150,000 to 200,000 clones, just under 80% seen once. Material for sequencing was peripheral blood. The receptor set was obtained from a woman of 80 years or more with active or convalescent COVID-19.

The chain links TRBV2 to TRBJ2-5, with D tentatively TRBD2 (7 bases). This CDR3 contains 14 residues. V lost 8 bases and J lost 3, with 16 bases in between. Per germline, CDR1 SNHLY and CDR2 FYNNEI. CDR3 nucleotides: TGTGCCAGCGCTGGCGGGGGCGTGGAAGAGACCCAGTACTTC. Amino acids: CASAGGGVEETQYF. Variable domain in full (rest from reference TRBV2 and TRBJ2-5): EPEVTQTPSHQVTQMGQEVILRCVPISNHLYFYWYRQILGQKVEFLVSFYNNEISEKSEIFDDQFSVERPDGSNFTLKIRSTKLEDSAMYFCASAGGGVEETQYFGPGTRLLVL.

The V gene is TRBV6-2 or TRBV6-3, the J gene TRBJ2-6, with TRBD2 as a possible D gene (6 bases). Germline values: CDR1 MNHEY, CDR2 SVGEGT. V gave up 7 bases and J gave up 0 bases, with 19 bases separating them. The CDR3 extends over 18 amino acids. CDR3 amino acids: CASTPGGSGSSGANVLTF. CDR3 DNA: TGTGCCAGCACCCCTGGGGGGTCGGGGAGCTCTGGGGCCAACGTCCTGACTTTC.

This chain connects TRBV4-3 to TRBJ1-2; D is ambiguous. V dropped 0 bases and J dropped 3 bases, with 8 bases sitting between them. Germline V gene data show CDR1 as LGHNA and CDR2 as YSLEER. CDR3 length equals 14 residues. DNA of the CDR3: TGCGCCAGCAGCCAAGATCCGGTGGACTATGGCTACACCTTC. It translates to CASSQDPVDYGYTF.

A note on this clone: Other DNA sequences within the sample encode an identical CDR3. The gene calls are TRBV25-1 and TRBJ1-2; D unclear. Germline CDR1 reads MGHDK; CDR2 reads SYGVNS. The germline V and J ends were trimmed by 2 bases and 7 bases, with 14 bases remaining between them. The CDR3 runs 14 residues. CDR3 sequence reads: CASSEGYGISGYTF. In DNA, the CDR3 is TGTGCCAGCAGTGAAGGGTACGGGATCTCTGGCTACACCTTC.

This chain connects TRBV5-4 to TRBJ2-7, with a tentative D call TRBD1 (5 bases). The CDR3 is 15 amino acids. Trimming stripped 7 bases from V and 1 base from J, with 18 bases between. The germline V gene has CDR1 SGHNT and CDR2 YYREEE (reference sequence). CDR3 loop: CASGFRAGISYEQYF. CDR3 DNA sequence: TGTGCCAGCGGTTTTAGGGCAGGGATTTCCTACGAGCAGTACTTC.

This chain connects TRBV7-9 to TRBJ1-1, with 7 positions matching TRBD1. Germline V gives CDR1 SEHNR, CDR2 FQNEAQ (reference sequence). Losses at the gene ends were 3 bases for V and 8 bases for J; bases not matched to a gene: 0. The CDR3 is made up of 11 amino acids. DNA for the CDR3: TGTGCCAGCAGCTTGGACAGGGAAGCTTTCTTT. Translated, it gives CASSLDREAFF.

This chain's CDR3 is CASSLNHRGNAGELFF. The CDR3 nucleotides read TGTGCCAGCAGCTTAAATCACAGGGGCAACGCCGGGGAGCTGTTTTTT. The rearrangement joins TRBV7-2 to TRBJ2-2; TRBD1 agrees at 7 bases. CDR1 and CDR2 (germline): SGHTA, FQGNSA. The CDR3 loop spans 16 amino acids. J lost 6 bases, V lost 2 bases, and 9 bases had no gene match.

The chain joins TRBV10-3 to TRBJ1-2; 8 bases are a match to TRBD1. Germline lookup yields CDR1 ENHRY and CDR2 SYGVKD. The V gene end was trimmed by 6 bases and the J gene end by 3 bases; junction bases not matched to a gene: 9. The CDR3 extends over 15 amino acids. The CDR3 sequence is CAISEGQGYDYGYTF. DNA of the CDR3: TGTGCCATCAGCGAAGGACAGGGCTACGACTATGGCTACACCTTC.

This clone was detected only a few times. The J gene is TRBJ1-5, the V gene TRBV7-6, with 9 bases lining up with TRBD1. After removal of 5 bases from V and 6 bases from J, the junction contained 8 bases not matched to a gene. Germline CDR1 is SGHVS and CDR2 is FNYEAQ. The CDR3 totals 15 residues. CDR3 in DNA: TGTGCCAGCAGCCAGGGGGGACAGGGACGTCAGCCCCAGCATTTT. Amino acids: CASSQGGQGRQPQHF.

The chain uses TRBV2 and TRBJ2-1; 10 bases agree with TRBD2. Germline loops: CDR1 SNHLY, CDR2 FYNNEI. J gave up 6 bases and V 2 bases, and 7 bases lay outside the gene matches. CDR3 size: 16 residues. In DNA form, the CDR3 reads TGTGCCAGCAGTGAAAGGGTAGCGGGGGGTCTCAATGAGCAGTTCTTC. Protein: CASSERVAGGLNEQFF.

The chain combines TRBV14 with TRBJ1-6; D perhaps matches TRBD1 (5 bases). Deletions cut 1 base from V and 10 bases from J, with 17 bases between. Germline V gene data show CDR1 as SGHDN and CDR2 as FVKESK. CDR3 size: 16 residues. CDR3 sequence reads: CASSQVYGREDSPLHF. The CDR3 coding sequence is TGTGCCAGCAGCCAAGTCTACGGCAGGGAGGACTCACCCCTCCACTTT.

The rearrangement joins TRBV2 to TRBJ1-1, with a weak D call TRBD1 (5 bases). The germline V gene has CDR1 SNHLY and CDR2 FYNNEI. Trimming took off 8 bases at V and 0 bases at J, with 10 bases between the two ends. The CDR3 has 13 amino acids. Here the CDR3 DNA reads TGTGCCAGCGGCAGGGAAGTGAACACTGAAGCTTTCTTT. Its translation is CASGREVNTEAFF.

V gene TRBV29-1 combines with J gene TRBJ2-3; 12 bases map to TRBD2. Germline-derived CDR1 and CDR2 are SQVTM and ANQGSEA. Germline trimming cut 3 bases from V and 0 bases from J; bases unmatched to any gene: 7. This CDR3 has 17 amino acids. The CDR3: CSVDRLAGGDSTDTQYF. CDR3 sequence (DNA): TGCAGCGTTGATAGGCTAGCGGGGGGGGACAGCACAGATACGCAGTATTTT.

The chain couples TRBV9 to TRBJ1-3, with TRBD1 matching over 7 bases. V shed 0 bases, J shed 7 bases, and the junction held 7 bases outside the gene matches. This CDR3 region has 15 residues. CDR1 SGDLS and CDR2 YYNGEE come from the germline V gene. CDR3 amino acids: CASSVGQGIGNTIYF. As DNA, the CDR3 is TGTGCCAGCAGCGTAGGACAGGGAATTGGGAACACCATATATTTT.